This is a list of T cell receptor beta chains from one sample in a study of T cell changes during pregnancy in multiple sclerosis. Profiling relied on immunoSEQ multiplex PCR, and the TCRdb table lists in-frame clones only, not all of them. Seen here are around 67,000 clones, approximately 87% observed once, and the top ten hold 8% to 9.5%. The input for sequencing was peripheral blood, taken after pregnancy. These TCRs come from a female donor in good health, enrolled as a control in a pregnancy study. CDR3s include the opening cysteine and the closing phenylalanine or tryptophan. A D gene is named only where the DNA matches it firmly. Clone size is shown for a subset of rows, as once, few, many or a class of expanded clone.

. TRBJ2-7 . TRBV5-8 TGTGCCAGCAGCTTGGAGGCAGGGTTCTCCTACGAGCAGTACTTC CASSLEAGFSYEQYF
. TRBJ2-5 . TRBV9 TGTGCCAGCAGCGCTATCGGGTTAGAGACCCAGTACTTC CASSAIGLETQYF
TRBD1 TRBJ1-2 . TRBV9 TGTGCCAGCAGCCCGGGGACAGGGATGATCTATGGCTACACCTTC CASSPGTGMIYGYTF
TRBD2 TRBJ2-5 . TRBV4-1 TGCGCCAGCAGCCTCACCGAGACTAGCGGTCTCCAAGAGACCCAGTACTTC CASSLTETSGLQETQYF
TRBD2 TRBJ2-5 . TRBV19 TGTGCCAGTAGTATAAGGGAAGCGGGAGGGCCATCAGAGACCCAGTACTTC CASSIREAGGPSETQYF
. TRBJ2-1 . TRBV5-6 TGTGCCAGCAGCGGCGGGACGGAGCAAGCAGGTGAGCAGTTCTTC CASSGGTEQAGEQFF
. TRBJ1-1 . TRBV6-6 TGTGCCAGCAGTTACTCGGGCCCTTGGGCTTTCTTT CASSYSGPWAFF
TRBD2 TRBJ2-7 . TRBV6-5 TGTGCCAGCAGTTACTCGGCGGGGGGGGCAAGAGAGCAGTACTTC CASSYSAGGAREQYF
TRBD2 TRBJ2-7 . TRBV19 TGTGCCAGTAGCCCCGTCCTAGCGGCTTCCTACGAGCAGTACTTC CASSPVLAASYEQYF
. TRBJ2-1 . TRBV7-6 TGTGCCAGCAGCTTAGCGGGAGCTCACAATGAGCAGTTCTTC CASSLAGAHNEQFF
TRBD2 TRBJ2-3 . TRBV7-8 TGTGCCAGCAGCTTAGCGTGGACTAGCGGGAGCGGGGCAGATACGCAGTATTTT CASSLAWTSGSGADTQYF
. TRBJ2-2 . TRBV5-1 TGCGCCAGCAGCGTGCTGGCAAACGCGAACACCGGGGAGCTGTTTTTT CASSVLANANTGELFF
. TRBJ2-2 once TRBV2 TGTGCCAGCAGTGAATGGAGTAACACCGGGGAGCTGTTTTTT CASSEWSNTGELFF
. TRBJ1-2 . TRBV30 TGTGCCTGGAGTGTACTCGGGGACTTCAATAGGTATGGCTACACCTTC CAWSVLGDFNRYGYTF
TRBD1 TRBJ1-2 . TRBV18 TGTGCCAGCTCACCAGATCGGACAGGGGGCGAAGATGGCTACACCTTC CASSPDRTGGEDGYTF
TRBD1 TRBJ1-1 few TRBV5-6 TGTGCCAGCAGCTTACCGGACAGGACGAACACTGAAGCTTTCTTT CASSLPDRTNTEAFF
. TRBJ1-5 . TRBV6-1 TGTGCCAGCAGTGAGGGGCACAGCAATCAGCCCCAGCATTTT CASSEGHSNQPQHF
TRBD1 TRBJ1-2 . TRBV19 TGTGCCAGTTCGGGACAGGGCTATGGCTACACCTTC CASSGQGYGYTF
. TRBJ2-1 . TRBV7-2 TGTGCCAGCAGCTCTGGTATTCCAGGTAGCTCCTACAATGAGCAGTTCTTC CASSSGIPGSSYNEQFF
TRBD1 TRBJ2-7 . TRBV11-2 TGTGCCAGCAGCTTAGACGGGACAGGGCGGACCTACGAGCAGTACTTC CASSLDGTGRTYEQYF
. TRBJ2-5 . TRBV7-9 TGTGCCAGCATCCCGGAGGGGCGGACTCAAGAGACCCAGTACTTC CASIPEGRTQETQYF
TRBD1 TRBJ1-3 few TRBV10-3 TGTGCCATCAGGGACAGGGGGAAGAACACCATATATTTT CAIRDRGKNTIYF
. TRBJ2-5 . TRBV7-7 TGTGCTAGCAGCCACGGCGCCTCGCGGAGGAATCAAGAGACCCAGTACTTC CASSHGASRRNQETQYF
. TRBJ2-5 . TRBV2 TGTGCCAGGGACTGGCAAGAGACCCAGTACTTC CARDWQETQYF
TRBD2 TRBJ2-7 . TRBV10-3 TGTGCCATCAAGTACTCTAGCGGGAGTTCCGAGCAGTACTTC CAIKYSSGSSEQYF
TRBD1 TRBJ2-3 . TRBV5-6 TGTGCCAGCAGCGGGGACAGGTGGACAGATACGCAGTATTTT CASSGDRWTDTQYF
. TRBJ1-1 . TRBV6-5 TGTGCCAGCCGGCAGGGACTGACTGAAGCTTTCTTT CASRQGLTEAFF
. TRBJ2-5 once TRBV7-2 TGTGCCAGCAGCCTCCGGGGGTACCAAGAGACCCAGTACTTC CASSLRGYQETQYF
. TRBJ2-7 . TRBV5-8 TGTGCCAGCAGCTTCGACACTTACGAGCAGTACTTC CASSFDTYEQYF
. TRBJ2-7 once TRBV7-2 TGTGCCAGCAGCTCCTCCTTACGGGGGACCTACGAGCAGTACTTC CASSSSLRGTYEQYF
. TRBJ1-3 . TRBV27 TGTGCCAGCTCCATCACAGGGTCTGGAAACACCATATATTTT CASSITGSGNTIYF
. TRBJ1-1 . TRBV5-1 TGCGCCAGCAGCTTGGAAGGTAGGGGTGAAGCTTTCTTT CASSLEGRGEAFF
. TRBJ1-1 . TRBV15 TGTGCCACCAGCAGAGATGGGACAATTCACGCTTTCTTT CATSRDGTIHAFF
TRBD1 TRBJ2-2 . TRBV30 TGTGCCTGGAGTGCCCGGACAGGGGGGTTCACCGGGGAGCTGTTTTTT CAWSARTGGFTGELFF
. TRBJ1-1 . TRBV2 TGTGCCAGCAGCCTAACGGAGGGTCCGGCTTTCTTT CASSLTEGPAFF
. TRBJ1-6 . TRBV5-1 TGCGCCAGCAGCTTGGGGGAGGAGTCACCCCTCCACTTT CASSLGEESPLHF
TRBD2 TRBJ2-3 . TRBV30 TGTGCCTGGAGTTCACTAGCGGGACCCGGAGATACGCAGTATTTT CAWSSLAGPGDTQYF
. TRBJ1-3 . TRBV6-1 TGTGCCAGCAGTGAAAAAGGGAGTGGAAACACCATATATTTT CASSEKGSGNTIYF
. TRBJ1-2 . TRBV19 TGTGCCAGTAGTATGCTGGGGGGTCACCCGTATTTC CASSMLGGHPYF
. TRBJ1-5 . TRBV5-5 TGTGCCAGCAGCTTGGTCGGTCAGCCCCAGCATTTT CASSLVGQPQHF
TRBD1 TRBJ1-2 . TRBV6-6 TGTGCCACCAGGACAGGGGACTATGGCTACACCTTC CATRTGDYGYTF
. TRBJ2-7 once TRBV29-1 TGCAGCGTCGGGACACGCTACGAGCAGTACTTC CSVGTRYEQYF
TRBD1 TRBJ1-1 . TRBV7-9 TGTGCCAGCAGCTTTTCGACAGGGGAGAATGAAGCTTTCTTT CASSFSTGENEAFF
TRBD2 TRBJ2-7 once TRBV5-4 TGTGCCAGCAGCTTGGGCGGACTAGCGGCCGCCTACGAGCAGTACTTC CASSLGGLAAAYEQYF
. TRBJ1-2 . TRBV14 TGTGCCAGCAGCCAAGGGGGGGGCTATGGCTACACCTTC CASSQGGGYGYTF
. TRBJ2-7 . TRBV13 TGTGCCAGCAGCGCGCCGGGGACCTACGAGCAGTACTTC CASSAPGTYEQYF
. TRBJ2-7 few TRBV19 TGTGCCAGTAGTATCGGGGGAGTTTACGAGCAGTACTTC CASSIGGVYEQYF
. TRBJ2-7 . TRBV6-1 TGTGCCAGCAGTGAAGCGGGGGGACCCTACGAGCAGTACTTC CASSEAGGPYEQYF
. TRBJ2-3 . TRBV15 TGTGCCACCAGGGTTGAGACAGGAGCCCTAGATACGCAGTATTTT CATRVETGALDTQYF
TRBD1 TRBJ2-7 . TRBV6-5 TGTGCCAGCAGTTACTCCCGGACAGGCGGTGTACAGCAGTACTTC CASSYSRTGGVQQYF
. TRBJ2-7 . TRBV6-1 TGTGCCAGCAGTGAATGGGCTACCGCCTACGAGCAGTACTTC CASSEWATAYEQYF
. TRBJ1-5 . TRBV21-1 TGTGCCAGCAGCAACCGGGACAGGGGGCAGGATCAGCCCCAGCATTTT CASSNRDRGQDQPQHF
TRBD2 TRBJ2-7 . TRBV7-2 TGTGCCAGCAGCCTACGGGAAATAGCGGGATCCTACGAGCAGTACTTC CASSLREIAGSYEQYF
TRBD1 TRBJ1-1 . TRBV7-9 TGTGCCAGCAGCAGCCGGGACAGGGATCCTGAAGCTTTCTTT CASSSRDRDPEAFF
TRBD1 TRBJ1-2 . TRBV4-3 TGCGCCAGCAGCCCCAACACCGGGGACAGCCGAGGCTACACCTTC CASSPNTGDSRGYTF
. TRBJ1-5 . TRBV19 TGTGCCAGTAGTATAGATGGAGCAGGGGTAGGAAACAATCAGCCCCAGCATTTT CASSIDGAGVGNNQPQHF
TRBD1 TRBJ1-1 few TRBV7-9 TGTGCCAGCAGCTTAGCACAGGGGGGGAACACTGAAGCTTTCTTT CASSLAQGGNTEAFF
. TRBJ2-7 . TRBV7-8 TGTGCCAGCAGCCGATGGACTCAACCCTACGAGCAGTACTTC CASSRWTQPYEQYF
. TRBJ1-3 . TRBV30 TGTGCCGGTGACAGGGGAAACACCATATATTTT CAGDRGNTIYF
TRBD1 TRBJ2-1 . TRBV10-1 TGCGCCACTCCCCTACCCAATACCCCAACCGGGACAGATTATAACAATGAGCAGTTCTTC CATPLPNTPTGTDYNNEQFF